This TCR beta chain was retrieved from a study of blood T cell repertoires in COVID-19. Study background: T cells, B-cell-depleted T cells, or PBMCs supplied cDNA or gDNA.

Original processing methods: Amplification of reference gene primers provided the estimated nucleated cell counts. Sequencing used immunoSEQ multiplex PCR; TCRdb keeps in-frame clones, though not all of them. That table furnishes V, J and clone size, whereas the DNA furnished D and trimming. The table lists under 170,000 clones, roughly 87% of them singletons. This clone was counted only a few times. Trimming stripped 1 base from V and 5 bases from J, with 15 bases between. The CDR3 has 16 residues. Germline V CDR1 and CDR2: SGHTS, YDEGEE. The sequence was collected from a woman aged 55-69 years with active or convalescent COVID-19. The rearrangement links TRBV5-8 to TRBJ2-2, with D tentatively TRBD1 (5 bases). The sequencing input was peripheral blood. CDR3 sequence: CASSLPWGGMTGELFF. CDR3 coding DNA: TGTGCCAGCAGCTTGCCGTGGGGCGGCATGACCGGGGAGCTGTTTTTT. Using reference TRBV5-8 and TRBJ2-2 for the parts outside the CDR3, the full variable domain is EAGVTQSPTHLIKTRGQQATLRCSPISGHTSVYWYQQALGLGLQFLLWYDEGEERNRGNFPPRFSGRQFPNYSSELNVNALELEDSALYLCASSLPWGGMTGELFFGEGSRLTVL.